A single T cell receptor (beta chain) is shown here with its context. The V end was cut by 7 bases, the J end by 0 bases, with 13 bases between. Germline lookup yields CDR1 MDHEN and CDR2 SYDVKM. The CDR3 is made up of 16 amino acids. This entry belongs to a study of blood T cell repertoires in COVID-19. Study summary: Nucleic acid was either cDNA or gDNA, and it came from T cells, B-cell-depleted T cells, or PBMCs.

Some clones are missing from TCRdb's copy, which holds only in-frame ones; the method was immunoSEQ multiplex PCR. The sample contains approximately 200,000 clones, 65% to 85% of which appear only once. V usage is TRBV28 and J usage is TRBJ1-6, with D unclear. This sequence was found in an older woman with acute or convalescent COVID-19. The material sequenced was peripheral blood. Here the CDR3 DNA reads TGTGCCAGCAACCGGTTGGGAGGCTCCTATAATTCACCCCTCCACTTT. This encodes CASNRLGGSYNSPLHF.